Listed here are 9 T cell receptor beta chains from one sample, sequenced in a study of post-analysis software for immune sequencing data. Their antigen targets remain unknown. Prepared TCR beta cDNA libraries contained unique molecular identifiers. TCRdb called the PCR reads again in MiXCR, with one record for every CDR3 protein. Among 700,000 to 900,000 distinct CDR3 sequences listed, 46% were seen once. Study-wide results and limits: Five or six TRBV segments were more frequent in patients than controls; TRBV5-6, TRBV5-1 and TRBV20-1 belonged to this group.

The specimen was blood. The receptors here all came from a girl between 5 and 17 years old with multiple sclerosis.

The chain couples TRBV29-1 to TRBJ1-2, with a possible D match to TRBD1 (6 bases). Germline lookup yields CDR1 SQVTM and CDR2 ANQGSEA. V lost 0 bases and J 2 bases, leaving 13 bases between the germline ends. The CDR3 contains 15 residues. The CDR3 region is CSVEDLEGGNYGYTF. The CDR3 bases are TGCAGCGTTGAAGATCTGGAGGGGGGAAACTATGGCTACACCTTC.

The rearrangement uses TRBV18 and TRBJ2-1, with D possibly matching TRBD2 (6 bases). The CDR3 covers 14 residues. The V gene lost 8 bases and the J gene lost 6 bases, with 17 bases spanning the gap. Per germline, CDR1 KGHSH and CDR2 LQKENI. Here the CDR3 DNA reads TGTGCCAGCGAGGCGGCGGGACCCCCCAATGAGCAGTTCTTC. It specifies CASEAAGPPNEQFF. Full variable domain (missing parts from reference TRBV18 and TRBJ2-1): NAGVMQNPRHLVRRRGQEARLRCSPMKGHSHVYWYRQLPEEGLKFMVYLQKENIIDESGMPKERFSAEFPKEGPSILRIQQVVRGDSAAYFCASEAAGPPNEQFFGPGTRLTVL.

The V gene is TRBV7-2, the J gene TRBJ2-2; 11 bases are shared with TRBD1. The V and J ends lost 10 bases and 6 bases, in that order; junction bases with no gene match: 7. CDR1 and CDR2 from the germline V gene are SGHTA and FQGNSA. This CDR3 has 14 residues. This chain's CDR3 is CATQGQGAAGELFF. In DNA form, the CDR3 reads TGTGCCACCCAAGGACAGGGGGCGGCCGGGGAGCTGTTTTTT.

The V call is TRBV3-1, the J call TRBJ2-3; tentative D call: TRBD1 (6 bases). The ends were cut back, 3 bases at V and 3 bases at J, with 19 bases in the middle. This CDR3 is 17 amino acids long. Per germline, CDR1 LGHDT and CDR2 YNNKEL (reference sequence). The CDR3 sequence: CASSQRSPGALTDTQYF. The CDR3 nucleotides read TGTGCCAGCAGCCAGAGGTCTCCAGGGGCCCTTACAGATACGCAGTATTTT.

V gene TRBV12-3 or TRBV12-4 combines with J gene TRBJ2-3; perhaps TRBD1 as D (6 bases). V dropped 8 bases and J dropped 0 bases, with 9 bases sitting between them. This CDR3 region has 13 residues. CDR3: CASARGSTDTQYF. The CDR3 nucleotides are TGTGCCAGCGCGAGGGGGAGCACAGATACGCAGTATTTT.

The chain recombines TRBV6-2 or TRBV6-3 with TRBJ2-3; 9 bases match TRBD2. The length of the CDR3 is 15 residues. With V trimmed by 8 bases and J by 2 bases, 8 bases remained unmatched. Germline loops: CDR1 MNHEY, CDR2 SVGEGT. The CDR3 region is CASGTSRISTDTQYF. For the CDR3, the DNA is TGTGCCAGCGGGACTAGCAGGATTTCCACAGATACGCAGTATTTT.

The chain has TRBV27 and TRBJ2-1, with D perhaps TRBD2 (5 bases). V gave up 4 bases and J gave up 8 bases, with 18 bases separating them. Germline assignment: CDR1 MNHEY and CDR2 SMNVEV (reference sequence). The CDR3 has 15 amino acids. The CDR3 loop reads CASSSSLGLYYEQFF. The CDR3 bases are TGTGCCAGCAGTTCGAGCCTCGGACTGTACTATGAGCAGTTCTTC.

This rearrangement joins TRBV5-1 to TRBJ2-3; D is unresolved. Germline V lookup: CDR1 SGHRS, CDR2 YFSETQ. The CDR3 loop spans 14 amino acids. V lost 2 bases and J lost 2, with 9 bases in between. CDR3 residues: CASSFGPVTDTQYF. CDR3 sequence (DNA): TGCGCCAGCAGCTTTGGCCCAGTCACAGATACGCAGTATTTT.

The chain is built from TRBV10-3 and TRBJ2-7; TRBD1 is a possible D gene (7 bases). The J call is uncertain, as TRBJ2-5 better fits the DNA end. The CDR3 extends over 14 amino acids. Germline lookup yields CDR1 ENHRY and CDR2 SYGVKD. In DNA form, the CDR3 reads TGTGCCATCAGCCCAGACAGGGCGGGGGAGACCCAGTACTTC. Translation: CAISPDRAGETQYF.